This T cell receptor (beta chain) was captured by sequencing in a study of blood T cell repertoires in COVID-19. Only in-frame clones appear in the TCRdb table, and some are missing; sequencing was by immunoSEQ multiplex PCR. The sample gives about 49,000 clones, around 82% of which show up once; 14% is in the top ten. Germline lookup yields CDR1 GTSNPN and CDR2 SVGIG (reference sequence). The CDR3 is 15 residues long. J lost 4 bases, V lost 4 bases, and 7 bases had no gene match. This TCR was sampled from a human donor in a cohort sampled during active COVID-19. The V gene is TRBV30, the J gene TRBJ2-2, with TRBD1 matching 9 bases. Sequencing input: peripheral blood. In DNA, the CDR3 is TGTGCCTGGATTCCGGGACAGGGCGGCACCGGGGAGCTGTTTTTT. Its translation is CAWIPGQGGTGELFF.